This T cell receptor beta chain stems from a study of CD8+ T cells in alopecia areata (dated by TCRdb to 2017 to 2018). In terms of the full investigation: Treated patients were enrolled in an open-label pilot trial of oral tofacitinib, 5 to 10 mg twice daily, for moderate-to-severe alopecia areata. Tofacitinib was given for 6 to 18 months, followed by 6 months of follow-up off drug to assess delayed response and recurrence. For the treated patients, the SALT score, which quantifies what percentage of scalp surface area is affected, served as the measure of disease severity. High-throughput TCRbeta sequencing was used to examine T cell clonal expansion in alopecia areata in both the C3H/HeJ mouse model and human patients. Human TCRbeta sequencing covered scalp tissue and sorted CD4+ and CD8+ peripheral blood T cells from patchy and totalis/universalis alopecia areata patients and healthy controls. Biopsies were taken from tofacitinib-treated patients at baseline and again at 4 and 24 weeks into treatment, and several of those patients also had a later scalp biopsy. Scalp clonality was compared among normal scalp (n=4), patchy alopecia areata scalp (n=8), and alopecia totalis/universalis scalp (n=8). RNA was extracted with the PAXgene miRNA kit for fixed scalp, the miRNeasy kit for PBMCs, and the RNeasy kit for mouse skin. immunoSEQ multiplex PCR using 35 Vbeta forward primers and 13 Jbeta reverse primers was used to amplify TCRbeta CDR3 regions.

Broader findings and caveats from the paper: Unlike mouse skin, which is dominated by gammadelta T cells, normal human skin has resident alphabeta T cells that are also sequenced, and this complicates analysis of the scalp TCR repertoire. Tofacitinib significantly decreased scalp clonality and the number of expanded CD8+ clones among the top 100 scalp clones. Shared TCR sequences between patients were less evident than in mice, which may be partly attributable to HLA diversity in the patient population. During tofacitinib treatment, many expanded lesional clones stuck around in both scalp and blood, and this persistence may partly explain why relapse happens after treatment is stopped. Because the treated cohort was small and had only one nonresponder, larger studies are needed to examine links between baseline CD8+ expansion and response. Compared with normal scalp, lesional scalp, particularly in alopecia totalis/universalis, had higher clonality and more expanded CD8+ clones, which suggests antigenic drive.

V is clipped by 4 bases and J by 2 bases, and the sequence between their germline boundaries is 9 bases long. Sequences LGHNA (CDR1) and YNFKEQ (CDR2) are obtained from the germline V gene. The CDR3 spans 15 residues, from the cysteine through the phenylalanine. Just the 45-base CDR3 DNA is kept, in frame starting at base 1. The treatment or condition label corresponds to: oral pan-JAK inhibitor, 5-10 mg twice daily. Lesional scalp punch biopsies and peripheral blood were collected from alopecia areata patients. PBMCs were isolated by density centrifugation and stained for CD3, CD4 and CD8, after which CD4+ and CD8+ T cells were sorted on a FACSAria. As regards this clone: Its antigen is unknown. Base quality data are lacking; no much larger clone is found one base away.

Receptor amplification or capture employed the immunoSEQ multiplex PCR assay. For TCR sequencing, RNA was extracted from every sample and reverse transcribed into cDNA to serve as template. SuperScript III was used for first-strand cDNA synthesis, primed with a 2:1 mix of oligo-dT and random hexamers. A synthetic immune receptor repertoire was used to assess amplification bias, and residual bias was removed computationally. The authors processed their data as follows. Raw reads were preprocessed for error removal, and CDR3 was defined according to IMGT conventions as running from the conserved cysteine to phenylalanine. To get clonality, Shannon entropy was normalized by log2 of the number of productive unique TCRs and the result was subtracted from 1. Whether scalp clones were CD4 or CD8 was inferred by matching scalp TCRbeta sequences against CD4 and CD8 repertoires sorted from blood. Here the immuneACCESS table is served through TCRdb, limited to in-frame sequences with V and J called. Missing clones are a known gap in these copies; in checked studies unresolved V genes cover under half, and the rest lacks a known reason. The V and J calls and clone size come from that table; D and trimming were worked out from the DNA. The sample yields roughly 250,000 clones; approximately 60% were counted once. The ten largest clones add up to about 0.89% of the sample.

Sequences were derived from CD4+ T cells sorted from blood, sampled between weeks 51 and 54, from a patient treated with tofacitinib. The chain is assembled from TRBV4-2 and TRBJ1-6; TRBD1 is a possible D gene, resting on 5 matching bases. This sequence originates from a human donor with alopecia areata. CDR3 loop: CASSRTTAYNSPLHF. The sequence in DNA is TGTGCCAGCAGCCGCACGACAGCCTATAATTCACCCCTCCACTTT.